This T cell receptor (beta chain) emerged from a study of T cell responses to AZD1222 COVID-19 vaccine. In the study overall: Investigators merged groups given second doses at roughly 4 or roughly 12 weeks.

The method was immunoSEQ multiplex PCR; TCRdb's version includes in-frame clones alone and lacks a portion of them. The sample includes about 120,000 clones, around 91% seen only once; the top ten take under 3.5%. Study-wide findings and caveats: White British donors predominated, females outnumbered males, and clonal diversity was possibly underestimated. Baseline antibody screening turned up just a handful of seropositive AZD1222 recipients.

CDR1 is SGHDT and CDR2 is YYEEEE in the germline V gene. Trimming took off 0 bases at V and 3 bases at J, with 8 bases between the two ends. The CDR3 is 14 residues long. For this clone: Its antigen is still unknown.

The genes are TRBV5-6 and TRBJ2-3; maybe TRBD1 (5 bases). Specimen: peripheral blood, collected on day 0 of AZD1222 vaccination. The TCR was taken from an adult in good health. The CDR3 protein is CASSLGTRTDTQYF. CDR3 nucleotide sequence: TGTGCCAGCAGCTTGGGGACAAGGACAGATACGCAGTATTTT.